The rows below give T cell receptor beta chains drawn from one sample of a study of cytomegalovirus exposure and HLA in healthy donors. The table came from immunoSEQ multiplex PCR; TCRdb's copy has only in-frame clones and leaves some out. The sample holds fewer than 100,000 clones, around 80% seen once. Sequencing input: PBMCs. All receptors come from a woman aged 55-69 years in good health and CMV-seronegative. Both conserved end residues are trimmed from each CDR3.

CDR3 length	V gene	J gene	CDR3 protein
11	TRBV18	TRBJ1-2	ASSQDRDYGYT
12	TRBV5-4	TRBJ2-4	ASSTRHGSPIQY
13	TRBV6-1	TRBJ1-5	ASSALQERNQPQH
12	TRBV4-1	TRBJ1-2	ASSQGGLNYGYT
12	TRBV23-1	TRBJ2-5	ASSQTACMKTQY
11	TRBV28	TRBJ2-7	ASQREAYYEQY
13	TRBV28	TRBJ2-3	ASRSSGSVTDTQY
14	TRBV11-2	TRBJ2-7	ASSLEVSGGAYEQY
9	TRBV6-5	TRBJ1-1	ASRNRGEAF
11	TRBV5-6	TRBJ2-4	ASSEMAVNIQY
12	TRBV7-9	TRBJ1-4	ASSSALVSEKLF
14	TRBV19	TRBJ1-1	ASSRGGDRVNTEAF
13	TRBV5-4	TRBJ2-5	ASSLDSALRETQY
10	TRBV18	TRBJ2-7	ASSPQTYEQY
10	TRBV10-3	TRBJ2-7	AISDDSYEQY
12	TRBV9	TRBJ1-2	ASSPGQAPYGYT
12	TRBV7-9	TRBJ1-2	ASSQQGAAYGYT
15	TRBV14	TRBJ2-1	ASSRRSNSEGSNEQF
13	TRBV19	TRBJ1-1	ASSPSLTGTSEAF
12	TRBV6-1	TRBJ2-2	ASTPTGATGELF
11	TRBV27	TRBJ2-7	ASSSQGPGEQY
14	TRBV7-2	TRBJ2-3	ASSFSRTAYTDTQY
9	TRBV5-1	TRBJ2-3	ASSWEDTQY
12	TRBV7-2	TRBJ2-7	ASSFNRGMTEQY
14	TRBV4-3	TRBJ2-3	ASSQPAGGAASTQY
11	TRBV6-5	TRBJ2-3	ASMEGRADTQY
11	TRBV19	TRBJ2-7	ASSTGQGYEQY
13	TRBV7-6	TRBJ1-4	ASSLRTGFNEKLF
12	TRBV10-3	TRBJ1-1	AISEGALNTEAF
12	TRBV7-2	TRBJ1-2	ASSLNSINYGYT
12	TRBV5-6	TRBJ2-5	ASSWQGGQETQY
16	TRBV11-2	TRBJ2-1	ASSLGLAGGNSYNEQF
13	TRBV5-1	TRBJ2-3	ASSVTSETGDTQY
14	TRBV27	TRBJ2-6	ASSLTNQPGARVLT
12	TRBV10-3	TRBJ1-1	AISDYEGNTEAF
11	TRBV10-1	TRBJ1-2	ASSESGNYGYT
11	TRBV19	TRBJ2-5	ASSRVGGETQY
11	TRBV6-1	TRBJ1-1	ASSGARQTEAF
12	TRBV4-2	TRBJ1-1	ASSHATAAPEAF
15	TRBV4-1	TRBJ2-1	ASSQDSGGASYNEQF
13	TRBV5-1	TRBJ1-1	ASSPYRGPGTEAF
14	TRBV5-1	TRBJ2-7	ASSGALGTGLSEQY
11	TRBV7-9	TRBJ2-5	ASSLYSEETQY
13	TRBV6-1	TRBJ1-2	ASSDVAGHNYGYT
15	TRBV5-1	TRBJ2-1	ASSLKREGLSYNEQF
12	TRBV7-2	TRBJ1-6	ASSAYGGQFTLH
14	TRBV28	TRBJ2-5	ASTLTLSVAEETQY
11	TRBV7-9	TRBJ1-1	SSSLDRATEAF
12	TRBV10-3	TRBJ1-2	AIGADSSRYGYT
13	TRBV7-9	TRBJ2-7	ASSLVTGPLGEQY
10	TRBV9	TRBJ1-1	ASSGQGEEAF
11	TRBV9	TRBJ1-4	ASSADRNEKLF
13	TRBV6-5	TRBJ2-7	ASRQTGGSPYEQY
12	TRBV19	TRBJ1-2	ASSILTVNYGYT
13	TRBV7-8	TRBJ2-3	ASSSTSGGPRGQY